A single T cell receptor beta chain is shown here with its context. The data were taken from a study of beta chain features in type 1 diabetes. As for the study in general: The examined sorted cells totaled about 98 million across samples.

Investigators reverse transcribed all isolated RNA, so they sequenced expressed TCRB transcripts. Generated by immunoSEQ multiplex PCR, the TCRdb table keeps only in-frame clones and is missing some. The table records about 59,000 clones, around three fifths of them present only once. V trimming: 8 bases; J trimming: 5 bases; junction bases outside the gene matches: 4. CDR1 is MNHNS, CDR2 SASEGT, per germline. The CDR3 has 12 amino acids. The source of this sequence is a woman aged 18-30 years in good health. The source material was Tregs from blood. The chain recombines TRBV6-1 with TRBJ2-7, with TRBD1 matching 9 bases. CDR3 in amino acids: CASGDRAHEQYF. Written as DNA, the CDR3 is TGTGCCAGCGGGGACAGGGCCCACGAGCAGTACTTC.